The 9 T cell receptor beta chains below come from one sample, sequenced in a study of blood T cell repertoires in COVID-19. Here immunoSEQ multiplex PCR was the method, and the copy in TCRdb shows in-frame clones only, minus some. The table shows approximately 35,000 clones, with roughly three quarters occurring only once. The specimen was peripheral blood. Receptors originate from a man at least 80 years old with acute or convalescent COVID-19.

The CDR3, as DNA: TGTGCCAGCAGCCGAGCTCCTAGCGGGGGGGCACCTCTTAGGCAGTATTTT. It yields the protein CASSRAPSGGAPLRQYF. This chain links TRBV7-8 with TRBJ2-3, with 12 bases fitting TRBD2. Germline CDR1 reads SGHVS; CDR2 reads FQNEAQ. V lost 5 bases to trimming and J lost 11 bases; unmatched junction nucleotides: 17. This CDR3 has 17 amino acids.

The rearrangement uses TRBV9 and TRBJ2-1; 9 bases agree with TRBD2. The V gene's germline CDR1 is SGDLS and CDR2 YYNGEE. The CDR3 runs to 17 residues. V lost 0 bases to trimming and J lost 2 bases; unmatched junction nucleotides: 6. The CDR3 nucleotides are TGTGCCAGCAGCGTAGGGGGACTAGCTAAAACCTACAATGAGCAGTTCTTC. Its translation is CASSVGGLAKTYNEQFF. The entire variable domain, with the rest obtained from reference TRBV9 and TRBJ2-1, is as follows: DSGVTQTPKHLITATGQRVTLRCSPRSGDLSVYWYQQSLDQGLQFLIQYYNGEERAKGNILERFSAQQFPDLHSELNLSSLELGDSALYFCASSVGGLAKTYNEQFFGPGTRLTVL.

This clone has only a few counts. The chain has TRBV25-1 and TRBJ1-6; D is possibly TRBD1 (5 bases). The germline CDR1 and CDR2 sequences are MGHDK and SYGVNS. With 3 bases removed from V and 10 bases from J, the gap between germline ends came to 7 bases. The CDR3 contains 12 residues. The CDR3 DNA reads as TGTGCCAGCAGTGAGGGGGGGTCACCCCTCCACTTT. It codes for CASSEGGSPLHF.

This clone was detected only a few times. The genes are TRBV7-3 and TRBJ2-2, with D unresolved. This CDR3 is 14 amino acids long. The ends were cut back, 5 bases at V and 5 bases at J, with 12 bases in the middle. Germline CDR1 reads SGHTA; CDR2 reads FQGTGA. The chain's CDR3 is CASSPSEATGELFF. CDR3 nucleotide sequence: TGTGCCAGCAGCCCCTCCGAGGCGACCGGGGAGCTGTTTTTT.

This clone was recorded only once. The chain recombines TRBV9 with TRBJ2-3; D uncertain. There are 13 residues in the CDR3. Per the germline V gene, CDR1 is SGDLS and CDR2 is YYNGEE. V was shortened by 4 bases and J by 1 base, with 7 bases between the two germline ends. CDR3 sequence (DNA): TGTGCCAGCAGCCCACGAGGCACAGATACGCAGTATTTT. Encoded protein: CASSPRGTDTQYF. The full variable domain, completed using reference TRBV9 and TRBJ2-3, is DSGVTQTPKHLITATGQRVTLRCSPRSGDLSVYWYQQSLDQGLQFLIQYYNGEERAKGNILERFSAQQFPDLHSELNLSSLELGDSALYFCASSPRGTDTQYFGPGTRLTVL.

The J gene is TRBJ2-7, the V gene TRBV5-1, with TRBD1 matching over 7 bases. The trim removed 3 bases at V and 1 base at J, leaving 4 bases unmatched. Germline lookup yields CDR1 SGHRS and CDR2 YFSETQ. The CDR3 has 14 amino acids. Written as DNA, the CDR3 is TGCGCCAGCAGCTCGACAGGGAGTTCCTACGAGCAGTACTTC. Translated, it gives CASSSTGSSYEQYF. Filled out from reference TRBV5-1 and TRBJ2-7, the complete variable domain reads KAGVTQTPRYLIKTRGQQVTLSCSPISGHRSVSWYQQTPGQGLQFLFEYFSETQRNKGNFPGRFSGRQFSNSRSEMNVSTLELGDSALYLCASSSTGSSYEQYFGPGTRLTVT.

The genes are TRBV5-1 and TRBJ2-5; 8 bases line up with TRBD2. This CDR3 has 15 amino acids. From germline, CDR1 is SGHRS and CDR2 YFSETQ. V was clipped by 3 bases and J by 4 bases; unmatched bases: 8. CDR3 sequence: CASSYQNGRGETQYF. CDR3 nucleotides: TGCGCCAGCAGCTACCAAAACGGGAGGGGAGAGACCCAGTACTTC.

V and J are TRBV6-2 or TRBV6-3 and TRBJ2-7, with 7 bases aligning to TRBD2. The germline gives CDR1 MNHEY, CDR2 SVGEGT. J lost 6 bases, V lost 3 bases, and 11 bases had no gene match. The CDR3 is 15 residues long. The CDR3 region is CASSYGGGRASEQYF. CDR3 in DNA: TGTGCCAGCAGTTATGGTGGAGGGAGGGCCTCCGAGCAGTACTTC.

The chain combines TRBV5-4 with TRBJ1-4; D is possibly TRBD1 (6 bases). From germline, CDR1 is SGHNT and CDR2 YYREEE (reference sequence). V was trimmed by 2 bases and J by 3 bases, leaving 11 bases between them. The CDR3 extends over 15 amino acids. The CDR3 coding sequence is TGTGCCAGCAGCTTTGTGGGGGCTGCTAATGAAAAACTGTTTTTT. This codes for CASSFVGAANEKLFF.